This is a list of T cell receptor beta chains from one sample in a study of CDR3 diversity in severe acne. TCRdb analysed the PCR reads with MiXCR anew, one entry per CDR3 protein. The sample has about 86,000 distinct CDR3 sequences; around 50% are singletons. The sequenced material came from blood. The receptor source for this set is a male donor in good health, without acne. Each CDR3 is given with its conserved first and last residue. The order of the fields is D gene, V gene, clone size, J gene, CDR3 protein, CDR3 DNA. A D gene is named only where the DNA matches it firmly. Size tells how often a clone was seen (once, few, many) or the class of an expanded clone, and some rows leave it out.

D: -; V: TRBV15; size: few; J: TRBJ1-5; CDR3: CATSTARGPNQPQHF; DNA: TGTGCCACCAGCACCGCCCGGGGACCCAATCAGCCCCAGCATTTT
D: -; V: TRBV13; size: -; J: TRBJ2-6; CDR3: CASSLRRTEAF; DNA: TGTGCCAGCAGCTTAAGACGGACTGAAGCTTTC
D: TRBD1; V: TRBV7-2; size: -; J: TRBJ1-2; CDR3: CASSFPTGGAGAYTF; DNA: TGTGCCAGCAGCTTTCCCACAGGGGGCGCGGGGGCCTACACCTTC
D: -; V: TRBV29-1; size: -; J: TRBJ1-2; CDR3: CSLVSRNDNYGYTF; DNA: TGCTCCCTAGTCAGCAGAAACGATAACTATGGCTACACCTTC
D: -; V: TRBV29-1; size: -; J: TRBJ1-5; CDR3: CSVGKRGQPQHF; DNA: TGCAGCGTTGGCAAGAGGGGGCAGCCCCAGCATTTT
D: TRBD2; V: TRBV10-3; size: -; J: TRBJ2-1; CDR3: CAISEPSGRARDEQFF; DNA: TGTGCCATCAGTGAGCCTAGCGGGAGGGCCAGGGATGAGCAGTTCTTC
D: -; V: TRBV24-1; size: -; J: TRBJ2-7; CDR3: CATSPPAAPEHYEQYF; DNA: TGTGCCACCAGCCCGCCAGCAGCCCCTGAGCACTACGAGCAGTACTTC
D: TRBD1; V: TRBV12-3/TRBV12-4; size: once; J: TRBJ1-2; CDR3: CASSPGTGEHYGYTF; DNA: TGTGCCAGCAGTCCCGGGACAGGGGAACACTATGGCTACACCTTC
D: -; V: TRBV29-1; size: -; J: TRBJ2-1; CDR3: CSVTSNEQFF; DNA: TGCAGCGTAACTAGCAATGAGCAGTTCTTC
D: TRBD2; V: TRBV24-1; size: -; J: TRBJ2-7; CDR3: CATSDNRGGTSGLSYEQYF; DNA: TGTGCCACCAGTGACAACCGCGGGGGGACTAGCGGCTTAAGCTACGAGCAGTACTTC
D: TRBD1; V: TRBV6-6; size: -; J: TRBJ2-3; CDR3: CASSKGQGAKDTQYF; DNA: TGTGCCAGCAGTAAGGGACAGGGGGCTAAGGATACGCAGTATTTT
D: TRBD1; V: TRBV19; size: -; J: TRBJ1-5; CDR3: CASRSRTGGHSNQPQHF; DNA: TGTGCCAGTAGGTCGAGGACAGGCGGTCATAGCAATCAGCCCCAGCATTTT
D: -; V: TRBV2; size: -; J: TRBJ2-1; CDR3: CTSSEPGYNEQFF; DNA: TGCACCAGTAGTGAACCCGGTTACAATGAGCAGTTCTTC
D: -; V: TRBV20-1; size: many; J: TRBJ1-1; CDR3: CSVRGTEAFF; DNA: TGCAGTGTAAGGGGCACTGAAGCTTTCTTT
D: -; V: TRBV29-1; size: -; J: TRBJ1-2; CDR3: CSVAWGEGGSYGYTF; DNA: TGCAGCGTTGCGTGGGGTGAGGGAGGGAGCTATGGCTACACCTTC
D: -; V: TRBV28; size: few; J: TRBJ2-5; CDR3: CASSLTVPGVGDQETQYF; DNA: TGTGCCAGCAGTTTAACCGTCCCGGGTGTAGGGGACCAAGAGACCCAGTACTTC
D: TRBD1; V: TRBV6-5; size: many; J: TRBJ2-2; CDR3: CASRTGETGELFF; DNA: TGTGCCAGCAGGACAGGGGAGACCGGGGAGCTGTTTTTT
D: TRBD1; V: TRBV9; size: once; J: TRBJ1-6; CDR3: CASSRTGGDDSPLHF; DNA: TGTGCCAGCAGCCGGACAGGGGGAGACGATTCACCCCTCCACTTT
D: TRBD2; V: TRBV24-1; size: -; J: TRBJ2-1; CDR3: CATSDPGLADNEQFF; DNA: TGTGCCACCAGTGACCCAGGACTAGCGGACAATGAGCAGTTCTTC
D: -; V: TRBV7-9; size: few; J: TRBJ2-7; CDR3: CASSHGQYEQYF; DNA: TGTGCCAGCAGCCACGGACAGTACGAGCAGTACTTC
D: -; V: TRBV12-3/TRBV12-4; size: -; J: TRBJ1-6; CDR3: CASSGPTTDSPLHF; DNA: TGTGCCAGCAGTGGACCAACGACGGATTCACCCCTCCACTTT
D: TRBD2; V: TRBV15; size: -; J: TRBJ2-1; CDR3: CATIKSSGSDEQFF; DNA: TGTGCCACCATCAAATCTAGCGGGAGTGATGAGCAGTTCTTC
D: TRBD1; V: TRBV6-5; size: many; J: TRBJ1-3; CDR3: CASSYGTGLPGNTIHF; DNA: TGTGCCAGCAGTTACGGGACAGGGTTGCCTGGAAACACCATACATTTT
D: -; V: TRBV7-6; size: many; J: TRBJ2-7; CDR3: CASSLTLGYEQYF; DNA: TGTGCCAGCAGCCTTACTCTCGGGTACGAGCAGTACTTC
D: TRBD1; V: TRBV6-5; size: -; J: TRBJ2-1; CDR3: CASRRQGF; DNA: TGTGCCAGCAGGAGACAGGGATTC
D: -; V: TRBV6-6; size: -; J: TRBJ1-3; CDR3: CASSYPAGVYLNTIYF; DNA: TGTGCCAGCAGTTACCCCGCAGGGGTCTATCTAAACACCATATATTTT
D: -; V: TRBV7-9; size: once; J: TRBJ2-3; CDR3: CASSSTFGGTDTQYF; DNA: TGTGCCAGCAGCTCTACGTTCGGGGGAACTGATACGCAGTATTTT
D: -; V: TRBV18; size: -; J: TRBJ2-7; CDR3: CASSPPSSEQYF; DNA: TGTGCCAGCTCACCGCCAAGTAGCGAGCAGTACTTC
D: -; V: TRBV6-1; size: -; J: TRBJ1-1; CDR3: CASDGTEASF; DNA: TGTGCCAGCGACGGCACTGAAGCTTCCTTT
D: TRBD1; V: TRBV5-5; size: -; J: TRBJ2-7; CDR3: CASSGGQGGSYEQYF; DNA: TGTGCCAGCAGCGGGGGACAGGGGGGTTCCTACGAGCAGTACTTC
D: TRBD1; V: TRBV5-8; size: many; J: TRBJ2-1; CDR3: CASSADRGLLNEQFF; DNA: TGTGCCAGCAGCGCGGACAGGGGGCTACTAAATGAGCAGTTCTTC
D: -; V: TRBV5-1; size: many; J: TRBJ1-2; CDR3: CASSWSRDGQDYGYTF; DNA: TGCGCCAGCAGCTGGTCCCGGGACGGGCAGGACTATGGCTACACCTTC
D: -; V: TRBV11-2; size: many; J: TRBJ2-3; CDR3: CASSLEQHTDTQYF; DNA: TGTGCCAGCAGCTTAGAGCAGCACACAGATACGCAGTATTTT
D: TRBD2; V: TRBV15; size: -; J: TRBJ2-7; CDR3: CATSSESTVLAGGPTF; DNA: TGTGCCACCAGCAGTGAGTCAACGGTCCTAGCGGGGGGGCCTACTTTC
D: -; V: TRBV12-3/TRBV12-4; size: many; J: TRBJ2-7; CDR3: CASSSLDTYEQYF; DNA: TGTGCCAGCAGTTCCCTGGACACCTACGAGCAGTACTTC
D: -; V: TRBV19; size: -; J: TRBJ1-1; CDR3: CASTPGYRAEAFF; DNA: TGTGCTAGTACCCCGGGCTACAGAGCTGAAGCTTTCTTT
D: -; V: TRBV7-6; size: -; J: TRBJ2-7; CDR3: CASSRPVEGPHYEQYF; DNA: TGTGCCAGCAGCAGACCGGTAGAGGGGCCCCACTACGAGCAGTACTTC
D: TRBD1; V: TRBV7-9; size: -; J: TRBJ2-5; CDR3: CASSPRQGQETQYF; DNA: TGTGCCAGCAGCCCTCGACAGGGGCAAGAGACCCAGTACTTC
D: TRBD2; V: TRBV24-1; size: -; J: TRBJ2-5; CDR3: CATSGGLGQSARLAGRVETQYF; DNA: TGTGCCACCAGTGGGGGGCTCGGACAATCGGCCCGACTAGCGGGACGGGTGGAGACCCAGTACTTC
D: -; V: TRBV10-1; size: medium-sized; J: TRBJ2-2; CDR3: CASRGNTGELFF; DNA: TGCGCCAGCAGAGGGAACACCGGGGAGCTGTTTTTT
D: TRBD2; V: TRBV20-1; size: -; J: TRBJ2-3; CDR3: CSPAGGTDTQYF; DNA: TGCAGTCCAGCGGGGGGTACAGATACGCAGTATTTT
D: -; V: TRBV24-1; size: few; J: TRBJ2-2; CDR3: CATSDQGLYTGELFF; DNA: TGTGCCACCAGTGATCAGGGGCTGTACACCGGGGAGCTGTTTTTT
D: -; V: TRBV7-9; size: few; J: TRBJ1-2; CDR3: CASSHGPESNYGYTF; DNA: TGTGCCAGCAGCCACGGGCCGGAGTCTAACTATGGCTACACCTTC
D: TRBD2; V: TRBV5-1; size: -; J: TRBJ2-5; CDR3: CASSLASGTGETQYF; DNA: TGCGCCAGCAGCTTGGCTAGCGGGACGGGGGAGACCCAGTACTTC
D: -; V: TRBV10-3; size: few; J: TRBJ1-1; CDR3: CAISETANTEAFF; DNA: TGTGCCATCAGTGAGACAGCGAATACTGAAGCTTTCTTT
D: -; V: TRBV28; size: -; J: TRBJ2-7; CDR3: CASRFPGPVGEQYF; DNA: TGTGCCAGCAGATTTCCGGGGCCGGTTGGCGAGCAGTACTTC
D: -; V: TRBV19; size: many; J: TRBJ2-6; CDR3: CASRTGHMISGANVLTF; DNA: TGTGCCAGTAGGACGGGACACATGATCTCTGGGGCCAACGTCCTGACTTTC
D: TRBD1; V: TRBV6-5; size: -; J: TRBJ2-3; CDR3: CASSYPNTGTGADTQYF; DNA: TGTGCCAGCAGTTACCCGAACACCGGGACAGGGGCCGATACGCAGTATTTT
D: -; V: TRBV7-6; size: -; J: TRBJ1-3; CDR3: CASSYGFSGNTIYF; DNA: TGTGCCAGCAGTTATGGGTTCTCTGGAAACACCATATATTTT
D: -; V: TRBV2; size: many; J: TRBJ2-2; CDR3: CASKIRGPGELFF; DNA: TGTGCCAGCAAGATTAGGGGCCCCGGGGAGCTGTTTTTT
D: -; V: TRBV20-1; size: -; J: TRBJ2-7; CDR3: CSSQTSVYFCAIEAPNAYEQYF; DNA: -
D: -; V: TRBV9; size: once; J: TRBJ1-4; CDR3: CASSPSGRGLSTNEKLFF; DNA: TGTGCCAGCAGCCCTTCCGGACGGGGGCTGTCAACTAATGAAAAACTGTTTTTT
D: -; V: TRBV20-1; size: many; J: TRBJ1-2; CDR3: CSAPPGIPEAYGYTF; DNA: TGCAGTGCTCCCCCAGGGATACCGGAGGCCTATGGCTACACCTTC